This T cell receptor (beta chain) derives from a study of shared clonotypes between healthy human individuals. The germline CDR1 and CDR2 sequences are SGHRS and YFSETQ. The CDR3 contains 15 residues. V was pared by 5 bases and J by 6 bases, with 19 bases between. CD45RO-negative, CCR7-selected cells formed the naive CD8 fraction, which excluded terminally differentiated effector memory CD45RA+ cells. All donors qualified as healthy HIV-negative adults and had experienced no recent acute infections or vaccinations. In the authors' methods: There were no quality scores in the junction-only immunoSEQ sequences, so filtering differed. Produced via immunoSEQ multiplex PCR; TCRdb's table is partial and in-frame only. The V and J calls and the clone size are those of that table, but D and trimming were determined from the DNA. The table has roughly 600,000 clones, roughly 98% seen once; the top ten hold 0.3%.

About this clone itself: Its matching antigen is unknown.

Study observations and caveats: The study sampled only blood, and tissue repertoires likely differ. Naive subsets usually exceeded memory subsets in estimated richness.

What was sequenced was naive CD8+ T cells sorted from blood. The TCR sequence derives from a man aged 30-40 years in good health. V gene TRBV5-1 combines with J gene TRBJ2-3; D ambiguous. The CDR3 reads CASSLSGRPQDTQYF. CDR3 sequence (DNA): TGCGCCAGCAGTCTATCGGGCAGACCCCAGGATACGCAGTATTTT.